This T cell receptor (beta chain) was recovered during a study of cytomegalovirus exposure and HLA in healthy donors. Study-level findings and limits: Later analysis identified a missense DCLRE1C variant that was linked to TCR beta V- and J-gene trimming. Earlier analysis looked at TCR beta V segments, and most were productive about 90% or about 30% of the time.

The CDR3 spans 13 residues. The germline gives CDR1 ENHRY, CDR2 SYGVKD. V was shortened by 6 bases and J by 1 base, with 10 bases between the two germline ends. With 60 Vbeta and 13 Jbeta primers, the PCR was carried out. Only in-frame clones appear in the TCRdb table, and some are missing; sequencing was by immunoSEQ multiplex PCR. In the table there are 110,000 or so clones, roughly 76% of which are singletons. As regards this clone: As yet, its antigen is unknown.

The TCR sequence derives from a man aged 50-59 years in good health and CMV-seropositive. The V gene is TRBV10-3, the J gene TRBJ2-7; D call uncertain. The sample consisted of PBMCs. This CDR3 is CAISAILSYEQYF. CDR3 nucleotide sequence: TGTGCCATCAGCGCGATCCTATCCTACGAGCAGTACTTC.